The 21 T cell receptor beta chains below all came from one sample that was sequenced in a study of identical twins. TCRdb re-called the 5' RACE reads with MiXCR, one entry per CDR3 protein. This table holds some 330,000 distinct CDR3 sequences, about 9% found once. The specimen was naive T cells sorted from blood. These receptors all come from a woman in her forties or fifties in good health.

This clonotype was seen ten or more times. The rearrangement links TRBV5-1 to TRBJ1-1; D is unresolved. The V end was cut by 4 bases, the J end by 1 base, with 8 bases between. The CDR3 length is 13 residues. Germline assignment: CDR1 SGHRS and CDR2 YFSETQ. The CDR3: CASSTPTNTEAFF. In nucleotides, the CDR3 is TGCGCCAGCAGCACCCCAACGAACACTGAAGCTTTCTTT.

This clonotype was seen more than once but under ten times. The V gene is TRBV11-2, the J gene TRBJ2-1; 7 nucleotides agree with TRBD2. The CDR3 spans 14 residues. J gave up 0 bases and V 8 bases, and 4 bases lay outside the gene matches. Germline V gene lookup returns CDR1 SGHAT and CDR2 FQNNGV. CDR3 loop: CASWGGGSYNEQFF. The CDR3 coding sequence is TGTGCCAGCTGGGGGGGGGGCTCCTACAATGAGCAGTTCTTC.

The V call is TRBV4-1, the J call TRBJ2-3; D call uncertain. Between the trimmed V and J ends, which lost 0 bases and 0 bases, there was a span of 10 bases. Germline CDR1 and CDR2: MGHRA and YSYEKL. There are 16 residues in the CDR3. CDR3 DNA: TGCGCCAGCAGCCAAGAGATAGGCGGTAGCACAGATACGCAGTATTTT. Amino acid sequence: CASSQEIGGSTDTQYF.

This clonotype was recorded a few times. This chain's CDR3 is CASSLVGGRTADTQYF. Here the CDR3 DNA reads TGCGCCAGCAGCTTGGTAGGCGGGAGGACTGCAGATACGCAGTATTTT. This chain links TRBV5-1 with TRBJ2-3, with 8 bases matching TRBD2. The germline V gene encodes CDR1 SGHRS and CDR2 YFSETQ. J was trimmed by 4 bases and V by 0 bases; bases with no gene match: 7. The CDR3 length is 16 residues.

This clonotype was counted at least ten times. The chain carries TRBV5-1 and TRBJ2-7; 7 bases map to TRBD1. The CDR3 is 13 residues long. The V and J ends lost 0 bases and 4 bases, in that order; junction bases with no gene match: 1. Germline V CDR1 and CDR2: SGHRS, YFSETQ. DNA for the CDR3: TGCGCCAGCAGCTTGGACAGGGGATACGAGCAGTACTTC. Its protein is CASSLDRGYEQYF.

This clonotype was seen a few times. A read error may produce the germline difference seen at one junction end. The chain recombines TRBV12-3 or TRBV12-4 with TRBJ2-1, with TRBD2 matching over 11 bases. The CDR3 loop spans 15 amino acids. The CDR3 nucleotides are TGTGCAAGCATACCGGGACTAGCGGCATACAATGAGCAGTTCTTC. It specifies CASIPGLAAYNEQFF.

This clonotype was seen a handful of times. V gene TRBV6-6 combines with J gene TRBJ1-5; D ambiguous. The CDR3 length is 15 residues. The germline CDR1 and CDR2 sequences are MNHNY and SVGAGI (reference sequence). Trimming removed 7 bases from V and 3 bases from J, with 16 bases in between. This chain's CDR3 is CASNPTTQTNQPQHF. DNA of the CDR3: TGTGCCAGCAACCCGACCACACAAACCAATCAGCCCCAGCATTTT.

Many counts were recorded for this clonotype. The genes are TRBV27 and TRBJ2-3; possibly TRBD1 for D (5 bases). The CDR3 is 12 amino acids. CDR1 and CDR2 from the germline V gene are MNHEY and SMNVEV (reference sequence). The V and J ends lost 6 bases and 3 bases respectively, with 7 bases between them. In DNA form, the CDR3 reads TGTGCCAGCAGCTCAGGGACAGATACGCAGTATTTT. Translation: CASSSGTDTQYF.

This clonotype was recorded at least ten times. The V call is TRBV25-1, the J call TRBJ1-3, with no clear D. Trimming removed 5 bases at V and 3 bases at J, with 14 bases between. The V gene's germline CDR1 is MGHDK and CDR2 SYGVNS. The CDR3 has 15 residues. The CDR3 is CASSHTGLGGNTIYF. The CDR3 bases are TGTGCCAGCAGTCATACCGGACTGGGTGGAAACACCATATATTTT.

The sample holds many counts of this clonotype. CDR3 sequence reads: CASSPDNVYGYTF. The CDR3 DNA follows: TGTGCCAGCAGTCCCGACAATGTCTATGGCTACACCTTC. V usage is TRBV27 and J usage is TRBJ1-2; D call uncertain. CDR1 is MNHEY and CDR2 is SMNVEV in the germline V gene (reference sequence). The CDR3 runs to 13 residues. Between the trimmed V and J ends, which lost 5 bases and 4 bases, there was a span of 11 bases.

This clonotype showed up many times. This rearrangement joins TRBV7-9 to TRBJ2-7; the match to TRBD2 covers 11 bases. This CDR3 spans 17 amino acids. The trim removed 5 bases at V and 7 bases at J, leaving 16 bases unmatched. CDR1 SEHNR and CDR2 FQNEAQ come from the germline V gene (reference sequence). The CDR3 region has the DNA TGTGCCAGCAGCCCAGCTCCTGGGACTAGCGGTCTACTTGAGCAGTACTTC. Translating gives CASSPAPGTSGLLEQYF.

This clonotype appeared many times. The chain couples TRBV29-1 to TRBJ2-2; 7 bases align to TRBD1. Per germline, CDR1 SQVTM and CDR2 ANQGSEA. CDR3 length: 13 residues. The J segment lost 2 bases and the V segment lost 4 bases, leaving 1 base of the junction unmatched. The CDR3 sequence is CSVGQGNTGELFF. In DNA form, the CDR3 reads TGCAGCGTTGGACAGGGTAACACCGGGGAGCTGTTTTTT.

The chain is built from TRBV6-1 and TRBJ1-4, with TRBD1 matching 9 bases. Germline V lookup: CDR1 MNHNS, CDR2 SASEGT. The length of the CDR3 is 13 residues. Trimming removed 10 bases from V and 7 bases from J; junction bases left unmatched: 7. The CDR3 DNA sequence: TGTGCCACTTCCGGGACAGGGCCTGAAAAACTGTTTTTT. It encodes CATSGTGPEKLFF.

This clonotype was seen a handful of times. V usage is TRBV29-1 and J usage is TRBJ1-4; weak D call: TRBD1 (6 bases). Germline V gives CDR1 SQVTM, CDR2 ANQGSEA. This CDR3 spans 15 amino acids. V was clipped by 4 bases and J by 4 bases, with 16 bases between them. Here the CDR3 DNA reads TGCAGCGTTGCAGGGGACCCGATCCTTAATGAAAAACTGTTTTTT. This translates into CSVAGDPILNEKLFF.

The table lists this clonotype with many counts. The chain is built from TRBV10-3 and TRBJ1-2; D is perhaps TRBD1 (5 bases). This CDR3 is 15 amino acids long. Trimming removed 11 bases at V and 8 bases at J, with 27 bases between. In germline, CDR1 is ENHRY, CDR2 SYGVKD. The CDR3, as DNA: TGTGCCGCTCGGTGGGGCAGGGAAGGGGATGGCGGCTACACCTTC. Its protein is CAARWGREGDGGYTF.

This clonotype was observed a handful of times. The chain recombines TRBV20-1 with TRBJ2-7; D gene ambiguous. The CDR3 is 13 amino acids. Germline V gives CDR1 DFQATT, CDR2 SNEGSKA (reference sequence). V lost 4 bases, J lost 6 bases, and 16 bases lay in between. The chain's CDR3 is CSANPLQGSEQYF. The DNA for the CDR3 is TGCAGTGCTAACCCCTTACAAGGGTCCGAGCAGTACTTC.

The chain combines TRBV24-1 with TRBJ2-1, with TRBD2 matching over 12 bases. This CDR3 is built from 16 residues. The V segment lost 1 base and the J segment 8 bases; nucleotides outside the gene matches: 5. Looked up from germline, CDR1 is KGHDR and CDR2 is SFDVKD. The CDR3 here is CATSDFETSGSHEQFF. The CDR3 DNA is TGTGCCACCAGTGATTTTGAGACTAGCGGGAGCCATGAGCAGTTCTTC.

Ten or more counts support this clonotype. This rearrangement joins TRBV20-1 to TRBJ2-7; D possibly corresponds to TRBD2 (5 bases). The length of the CDR3 is 10 residues. V lost 5 bases to trimming and J lost 4 bases, with 6 bases between them. CDR1 DFQATT and CDR2 SNEGSKA come from the germline V gene (reference sequence). This CDR3 is CSAWEYEQYF. CDR3 DNA sequence: TGCAGTGCTTGGGAGTACGAGCAGTACTTC.

This clonotype came up a few times. This chain connects TRBV5-6 to TRBJ2-7; 10 bases align to TRBD1. The germline CDR1 and CDR2 sequences are SGHDT and YYEEEE. V lost 0 bases to trimming and J lost 7 bases; unmatched junction nucleotides: 7. The CDR3 is 15 residues long. The chain's CDR3 is CASSLAGTGVLEQYF. CDR3 DNA sequence: TGTGCCAGCAGCTTGGCGGGGACAGGGGTTTTGGAGCAGTACTTC.

This clonotype was detected ten times or more. V usage is TRBV7-9 and J usage is TRBJ2-3; 10 bases map to TRBD2. This CDR3 is built from 17 residues. Germline CDR1 SEHNR, CDR2 FQNEAQ (reference sequence). V dropped 2 bases and J dropped 1; count of bases not matched to a gene: 6. The CDR3: CASSLSLAGGRTDTQYF. The CDR3 DNA sequence: TGTGCCAGCAGCTTATCCTTAGCGGGAGGCCGCACAGATACGCAGTATTTT.

The chain is built from TRBV11-2 and TRBJ2-7; 12 positions agree with TRBD2. CDR3 length: 15 residues. Germline trimming cut 2 bases from V and 3 bases from J; bases unmatched to any gene: 2. Germline V gene sequence: CDR1 SGHAT, CDR2 FQNNGV. The CDR3, as DNA: TGTGCCAGCAGCTTACGGACTAGCGGGGACTACGAGCAGTACGTC. It translates to CASSLRTSGDYEQYV.